This T cell receptor beta chain was captured in a study of response to subunit inactivated influenza vaccine. TCRdb recomputed calls from the RT-PCR reads with MiXCR, one row per CDR3 protein. The repertoire has just under 550,000 distinct CDR3 sequences, 20% to 25% of them found once; the top ten carry around 2.8%. After removal of 0 bases from V and 0 bases from J, the junction contained 3 bases not matched to a gene. CDR1 is SGHDN and CDR2 is FVKESK in the germline V gene. CDR3 length: 16 amino acids. These records were also assigned to another study, of T cells expressing NK-cell markers. This second study says: Beta-chain TCR cDNA was generated via 5'RACE template switching with UMIs.

Sequencing used CD4+ T cells sorted from PBMCs, obtained 11 to 12 days after vaccination. This rearrangement joins TRBV14 to TRBJ2-3; 7 nucleotides align to TRBD1. This TCR derives from a man aged 45 to 65 who received an inactivated influenza vaccine. DNA of the CDR3: TGTGCCAGCAGCCAAGACGTGGGACAGAGCACAGATACGCAGTATTTT. This sequence encodes CASSQDVGQSTDTQYF.